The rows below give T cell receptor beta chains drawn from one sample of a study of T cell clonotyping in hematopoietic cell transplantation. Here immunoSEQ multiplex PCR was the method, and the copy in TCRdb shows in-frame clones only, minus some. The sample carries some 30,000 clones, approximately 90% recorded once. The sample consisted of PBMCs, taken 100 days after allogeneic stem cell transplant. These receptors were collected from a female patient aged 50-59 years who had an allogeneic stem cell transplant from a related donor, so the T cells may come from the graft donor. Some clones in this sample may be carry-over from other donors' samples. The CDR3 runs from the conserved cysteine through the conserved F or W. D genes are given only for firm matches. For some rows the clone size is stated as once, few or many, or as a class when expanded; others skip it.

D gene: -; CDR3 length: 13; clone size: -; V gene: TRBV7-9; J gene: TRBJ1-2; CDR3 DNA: TGTGCCAGCAGCTTAGCTAGGGGCAGTCCCTACACCTTC; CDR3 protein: CASSLARGSPYTF
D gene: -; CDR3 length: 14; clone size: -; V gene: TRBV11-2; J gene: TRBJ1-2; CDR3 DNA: TGTGCCAGCAGCTCGCCGACGTTCGGGAGTGGCTACACCTTC; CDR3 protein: CASSSPTFGSGYTF
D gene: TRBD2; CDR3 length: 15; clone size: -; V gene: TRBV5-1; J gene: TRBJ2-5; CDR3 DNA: TGCGCCAGCAGCTTGACTAAGGCGGGGGGTGAGGCCCAGTACTTC; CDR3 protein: CASSLTKAGGEAQYF
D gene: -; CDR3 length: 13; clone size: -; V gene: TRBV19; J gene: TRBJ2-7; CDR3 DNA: TGTGCCAGTAGTCGGGACATCTCCTACGAGCAGTACTTC; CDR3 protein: CASSRDISYEQYF
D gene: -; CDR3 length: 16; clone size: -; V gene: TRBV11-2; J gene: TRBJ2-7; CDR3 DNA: TGTGCCAGCAGCCAGGGCCGGGGTAGAGGTCTTATGGAGCAGTACTTC; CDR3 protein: CASSQGRGRGLMEQYF
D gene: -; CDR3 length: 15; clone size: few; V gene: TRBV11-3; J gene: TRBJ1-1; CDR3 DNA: TGTGCCAGCAGCTTAGGGGGGAGTCTAAACACTGAAGCTTTCTTT; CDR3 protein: CASSLGGSLNTEAFF
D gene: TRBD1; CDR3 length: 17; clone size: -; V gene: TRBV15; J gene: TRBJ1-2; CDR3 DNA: TGTGCCACCAGCAGAGATATGGTAGGACAGGGTTTTACGGGCTACACCTTC; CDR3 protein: CATSRDMVGQGFTGYTF
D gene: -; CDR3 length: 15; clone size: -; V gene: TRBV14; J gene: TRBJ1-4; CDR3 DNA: TGTGCCAGCAGCCCCGGACAGACAACTAATGAAAAACTGTTTTTT; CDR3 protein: CASSPGQTTNEKLFF
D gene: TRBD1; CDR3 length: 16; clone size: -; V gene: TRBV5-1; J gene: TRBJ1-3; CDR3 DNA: TGCGCCAGCAGCTTGGGATCCAGGGGGCCTGGAAACACCATATATTTT; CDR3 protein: CASSLGSRGPGNTIYF
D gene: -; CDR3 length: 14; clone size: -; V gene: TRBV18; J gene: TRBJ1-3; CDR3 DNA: TGTGCCAGCTCACCACGCGAATCCCGAAACACCATATATTTT; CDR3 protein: CASSPRESRNTIYF
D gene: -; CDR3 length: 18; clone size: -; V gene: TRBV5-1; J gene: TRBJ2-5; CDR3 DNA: TGCGCCAGCAGCTTCCCCCGTCACCCATTAGGACCCCAAGAGACCCAGTACTTC; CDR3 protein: CASSFPRHPLGPQETQYF
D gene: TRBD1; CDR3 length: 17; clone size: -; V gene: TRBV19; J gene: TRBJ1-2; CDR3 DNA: TGTGCCAGTAGTCCCGGGACAGGGGATTCCCGACGAGGGCGCTACACCTTC; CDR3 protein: CASSPGTGDSRRGRYTF
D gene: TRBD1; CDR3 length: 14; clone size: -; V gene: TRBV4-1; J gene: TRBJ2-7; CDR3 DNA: TGCGCCAGCAGTCGGGACAGGGGGGACTACGAGCAGTACTTC; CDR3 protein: CASSRDRGDYEQYF
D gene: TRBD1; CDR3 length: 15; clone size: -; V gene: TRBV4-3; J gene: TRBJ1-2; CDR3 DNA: TGCGCCAGCAGCCAGTTCACAGGGGGCGAATATGGCTACACCTTC; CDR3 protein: CASSQFTGGEYGYTF
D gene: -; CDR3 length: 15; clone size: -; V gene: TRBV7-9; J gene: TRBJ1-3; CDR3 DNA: TGTGCCAGCAGCTTAAGTCTGAGCTCTGGAAACACCATATATTTT; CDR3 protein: CASSLSLSSGNTIYF
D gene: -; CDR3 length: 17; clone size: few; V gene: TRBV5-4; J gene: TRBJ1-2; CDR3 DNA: TGTGCCAGCAGCTTGGGAATGGGGACGGATGTTAACTATGGCTACACCTTC; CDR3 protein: CASSLGMGTDVNYGYTF
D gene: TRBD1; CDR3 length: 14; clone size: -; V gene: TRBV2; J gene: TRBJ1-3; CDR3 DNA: TGTGCCAGCAGTAGGGACAGGGGTCGAAACACCATATATTTT; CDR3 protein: CASSRDRGRNTIYF
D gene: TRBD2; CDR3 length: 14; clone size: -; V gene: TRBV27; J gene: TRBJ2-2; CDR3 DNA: TGTGCCAGCATCAAGACTAGCGGGGACGGGGAGCTGTTTTTT; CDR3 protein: CASIKTSGDGELFF
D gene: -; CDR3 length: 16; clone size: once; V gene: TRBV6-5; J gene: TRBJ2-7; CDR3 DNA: TGTGCCAGCAGTTCCCCCCGGTGGGAAAGTATGTACGAGCAGTACTTC; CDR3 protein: CASSSPRWESMYEQYF
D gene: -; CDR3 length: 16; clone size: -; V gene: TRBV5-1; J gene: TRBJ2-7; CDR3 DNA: TGCGCCAGCAGCTTGACCCTTGGGGCGTTCACCTACGAGCAGTACTTC; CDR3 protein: CASSLTLGAFTYEQYF
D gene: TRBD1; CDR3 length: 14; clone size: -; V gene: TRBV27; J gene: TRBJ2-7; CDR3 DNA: TGTGCCAGCAGTTCGGGGACAGTACGATACGAGCAGTACTTC; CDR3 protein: CASSSGTVRYEQYF
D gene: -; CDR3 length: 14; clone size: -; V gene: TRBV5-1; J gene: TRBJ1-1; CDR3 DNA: TGCGCCAGCAGCTTTCAACAGGGGAACACTGAAGCTTTCTTT; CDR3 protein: CASSFQQGNTEAFF
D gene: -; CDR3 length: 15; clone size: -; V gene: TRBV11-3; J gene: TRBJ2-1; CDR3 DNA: TGTGCCAGCAGCCCCCTCCCGGGGCAGGGTGGTGAGCAGTTCTTC; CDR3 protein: CASSPLPGQGGEQFF
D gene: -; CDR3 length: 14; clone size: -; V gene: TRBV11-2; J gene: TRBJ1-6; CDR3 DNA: TGTGCCAGCAGCTTAGATCCAGGGACTTCACCCCTCCACTTT; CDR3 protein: CASSLDPGTSPLHF
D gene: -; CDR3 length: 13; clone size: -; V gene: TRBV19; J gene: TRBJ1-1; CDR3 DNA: TGTGCCAGTAGTCCTCCGGGGGGCACTGAAGCTTTCTTT; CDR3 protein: CASSPPGGTEAFF
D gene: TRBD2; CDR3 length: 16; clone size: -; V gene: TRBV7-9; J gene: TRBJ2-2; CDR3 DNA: TGTGCCAGCAGCTTAGGGACTAGCGGGTACACCGGGGAGCTGTTTTTT; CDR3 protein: CASSLGTSGYTGELFF
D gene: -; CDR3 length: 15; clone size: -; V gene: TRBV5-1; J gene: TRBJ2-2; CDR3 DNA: TGCGCCAGCAGGGAGCTTAAGGGGAACACCGGGGAGCTGTTTTTT; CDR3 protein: CASRELKGNTGELFF
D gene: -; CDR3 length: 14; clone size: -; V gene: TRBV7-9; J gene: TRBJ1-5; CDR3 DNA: TGTGCCAGCAGCTTAGAAGGGGGGGCCGGGCCCCAGCATTTT; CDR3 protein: CASSLEGGAGPQHF
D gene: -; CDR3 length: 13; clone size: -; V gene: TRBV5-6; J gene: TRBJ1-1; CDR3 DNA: TGTGCCAGCAGCTTCGGCAAGAACACTGAAGCTTTCTTT; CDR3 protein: CASSFGKNTEAFF
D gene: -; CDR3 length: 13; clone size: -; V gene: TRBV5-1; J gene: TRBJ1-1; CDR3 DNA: TGCGCCAGCAGCTTGGGCGTGAACACTGAAGCTTTCTTT; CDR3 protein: CASSLGVNTEAFF
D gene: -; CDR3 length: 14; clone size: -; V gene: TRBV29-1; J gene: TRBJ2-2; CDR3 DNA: TGCAGCGTACCCGGAGAGGTTCGTACCGGGGAGCTGTTTTTT; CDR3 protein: CSVPGEVRTGELFF
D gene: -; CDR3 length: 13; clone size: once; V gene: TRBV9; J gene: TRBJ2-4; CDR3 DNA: TGTGCCAGCAGCGTAGGTCAGGGTGGCATTCAGTACTTC; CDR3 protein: CASSVGQGGIQYF
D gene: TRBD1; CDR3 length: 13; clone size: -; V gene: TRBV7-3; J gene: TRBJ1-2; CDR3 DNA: TGTGCCAGCCGGGACAGCCCTAACTATGGCTACACCTTC; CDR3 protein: CASRDSPNYGYTF
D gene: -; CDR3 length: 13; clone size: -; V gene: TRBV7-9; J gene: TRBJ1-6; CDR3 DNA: TGTGCCAGCAGCCCGCTTGTTAGATCACCCCTCCACTTT; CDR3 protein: CASSPLVRSPLHF
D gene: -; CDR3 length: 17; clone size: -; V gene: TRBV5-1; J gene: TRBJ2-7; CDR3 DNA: TGCGCCAGCAGCTTGGCCTATGCGGGGGCATCCTCCTACGAGCAGTACTTC; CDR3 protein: CASSLAYAGASSYEQYF
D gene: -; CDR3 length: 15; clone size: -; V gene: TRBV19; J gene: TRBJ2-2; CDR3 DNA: TGTGCCAGTAGTATCGGATGGGCAGGAACCGGGGAGCTGTTTTTT; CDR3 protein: CASSIGWAGTGELFF